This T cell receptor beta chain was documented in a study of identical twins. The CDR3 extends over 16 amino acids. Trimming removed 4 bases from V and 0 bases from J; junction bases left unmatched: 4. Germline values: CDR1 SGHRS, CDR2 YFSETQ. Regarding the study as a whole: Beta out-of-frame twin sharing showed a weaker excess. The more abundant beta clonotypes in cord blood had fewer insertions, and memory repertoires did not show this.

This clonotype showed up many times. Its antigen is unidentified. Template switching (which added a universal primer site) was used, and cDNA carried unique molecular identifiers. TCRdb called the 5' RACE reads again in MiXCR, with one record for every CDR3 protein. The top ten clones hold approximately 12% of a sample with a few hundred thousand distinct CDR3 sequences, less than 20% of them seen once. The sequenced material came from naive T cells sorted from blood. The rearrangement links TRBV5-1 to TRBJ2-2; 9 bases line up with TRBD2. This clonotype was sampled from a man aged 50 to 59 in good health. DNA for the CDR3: TGCGCCAGCAGCCCTTTAGCGGGAGCGAACACCGGGGAGCTGTTTTTT. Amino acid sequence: CASSPLAGANTGELFF.